The T cell receptor beta chain under discussion was sequenced for a study of cytomegalovirus exposure and HLA in healthy donors. PCR employed 60 Vbeta and 13 Jbeta primers. Assay: immunoSEQ multiplex PCR; the TCRdb copy retains only in-frame clones and omits some. The sample shows about 200,000 clones, over 65% of them seen only once. For this clone: Antigen unknown.

Study findings and constraints: The CMV antigen specificity of three CMV-associated chains was confirmed through in vitro analysis.

This CDR3 has 14 residues. V was pared by 4 bases and J by 9 bases, with 19 bases between. Germline V CDR1 and CDR2: SGHNT, YYREEE (reference sequence). This clonotype was sampled from a boy aged 2 to 10 in good health and CMV-seronegative. The chain joins TRBV5-4 to TRBJ2-5; no clear D gene. The sequencing sample was made of PBMCs. This CDR3 reads CASSLSGPTAAQYF. In DNA form, the CDR3 reads TGTGCCAGCAGCCTATCCGGTCCGACCGCGGCCCAGTACTTC.